The 19 T cell receptor beta chains reported below all come from one sample, sequenced in a study of cytomegalovirus exposure and HLA in healthy donors. The PCR contained 60 Vbeta and 13 Jbeta primers. The data were produced by immunoSEQ multiplex PCR, yet TCRdb's version contains in-frame clones alone and is incomplete. The sample includes about 130,000 clones, approximately 77% seen only once; the top ten take 2%. The sequencing input was PBMCs. The source of these receptors is a man in his thirties or forties in good health and CMV-seronegative.

The chain couples TRBV5-1 to TRBJ2-7, with 8 nucleotides matching TRBD1. CDR1 and CDR2 from the germline V gene are SGHRS and YFSETQ. The CDR3 loop spans 14 amino acids. Trimming took 5 bases from V and 1 from J; bases not matched to a gene: 5. CDR3: CASRHRDRSYEQYF. CDR3 nucleotides: TGCGCCAGCAGACACCGGGACAGGTCCTACGAGCAGTACTTC. Drawing the rest from reference TRBV5-1 and TRBJ2-7, the complete variable domain is KAGVTQTPRYLIKTRGQQVTLSCSPISGHRSVSWYQQTPGQGLQFLFEYFSETQRNKGNFPGRFSGRQFSNSRSEMNVSTLELGDSALYLCASRHRDRSYEQYFGPGTRLTVT.

This sequence joins TRBV28 and TRBJ2-1; a weak D match, TRBD1 (7 bases). Between the trimmed V and J ends, which lost 3 bases and 6 bases, there was a span of 18 bases. The CDR3 spans 16 residues. Germline lookup yields CDR1 MDHEN and CDR2 SYDVKM. The CDR3 here is CASSLGQNWRGNEQFF. The DNA of the CDR3 is TGTGCCAGCAGTTTGGGACAGAACTGGAGGGGCAATGAGCAGTTCTTC.

V is TRBV2 and J is TRBJ2-1; a weak D match, TRBD2 (6 bases). The V gene lost 8 bases and the J gene lost 8 bases, with 13 bases spanning the gap. Germline CDR1 reads SNHLY; CDR2 reads FYNNEI. The CDR3 has 12 amino acids. In DNA, the CDR3 is TGTGCCAGCGTTTCGGGGGAAGATGAGCAGTTCTTC. Its protein product is CASVSGEDEQFF.

The table lists this clone with a count of one. The chain combines TRBV7-5 with TRBJ2-6; TRBD2 is the table's D call, not checked against the DNA. TRBV7-5 is labeled a pseudogene. The CDR3 is 19 amino acids. CDR3 bases: TGTGCCAGAAGCTTTGCCGGGACTAGCGGGAGGACTGGGGCCAACGTCCTGACTTTC. Its protein is CARSFAGTSGRTGANVLTF.

The genes are TRBV29-1 and TRBJ2-7; TRBD2 agrees at 7 bases. Germline values: CDR1 SQVTM, CDR2 ANQGSEA. After removal of 7 bases from V and 5 bases from J, the junction contained 11 bases not matched to a gene. The CDR3 length is 13 residues. The chain's CDR3 is CSGLWREKDEQYF. Written as DNA, the CDR3 is TGCAGCGGTCTCTGGCGGGAGAAGGACGAGCAGTACTTC.

This clone was observed a handful of times. V usage is TRBV29-1 and J usage is TRBJ1-2; no clear D gene. The V gene's germline CDR1 is SQVTM and CDR2 ANQGSEA. This CDR3 spans 13 amino acids. Trimming removed 0 bases from V and 8 bases from J, with 13 bases in between. The CDR3 is CSVEDLESGGYTF. The CDR3 region has the DNA TGCAGCGTTGAAGATTTGGAGTCCGGGGGCTACACCTTC.

In DNA, the CDR3 is TGCGCCAGCAGCTTGGCTCGTATGGGCAGACCCCTCTACAATGAGCAGTTCTTC. As protein: CASSLARMGRPLYNEQFF. This chain joins TRBV5-1 and TRBJ2-1; D not certain. V gave up 0 bases and J gave up 3 bases, with 19 bases separating them. The germline V gene encodes CDR1 SGHRS and CDR2 YFSETQ. The CDR3 length is 18 residues.

This chain connects TRBV15 to TRBJ2-5; a weak D match, TRBD1 (6 bases). The CDR3 totals 13 residues. V shed 6 bases and J shed 5 bases, with 13 bases lying between them. CDR1 and CDR2 (germline): LNHNV, YYDKDF (reference sequence). CDR3 in amino acids: CATRGTGLETQYF. As DNA, the CDR3 is TGTGCCACCAGAGGAACAGGGCTGGAGACCCAGTACTTC. Based on the CDR3 plus reference TRBV15 and TRBJ2-5, the full variable domain is DAMVIQNPRYQVTQFGKPVTLSCSQTLNHNVMYWYQQKSSQAPKLLFHYYDKDFNNEADTPDNFQSRRPNTSFCFLDIRSPGLGDTAMYLCATRGTGLETQYFGPGTRLLVL.

The chain joins TRBV27 to TRBJ2-7; the D gene is possibly TRBD1 (6 bases). The CDR3 has 13 amino acids. Per the germline V gene, CDR1 is MNHEY and CDR2 is SMNVEV (reference sequence). V lost 8 bases and J lost 1, with 12 bases in between. This CDR3 is CASPGTHSYEQYF. The CDR3 region has the DNA TGTGCCAGCCCCGGGACACATTCCTACGAGCAGTACTTC.

This clone was counted between two and nine times. CDR3 loop: CASSSTGSADTQYF. The CDR3, as DNA: TGTGCCAGTAGTTCCACAGGGTCGGCAGATACGCAGTATTTT. The chain couples TRBV19 to TRBJ2-3; maybe TRBD1 (6 bases). The germline gives CDR1 LNHDA, CDR2 SQIVND (reference sequence). Trimming took 5 bases from V and 4 from J, leaving 13 bases between them. The CDR3 runs 14 residues.

This clone has a handful of counts. The chain joins TRBV19 to TRBJ1-1; D is unclear. This CDR3 is built from 14 residues. V dropped 1 base and J dropped 0 bases, with 6 bases sitting between them. Germline V lookup: CDR1 LNHDA, CDR2 SQIVND (reference sequence). CDR3 DNA sequence: TGTGCCAGTAGTATAGGCAGGCTGAACACTGAAGCTTTCTTT. Encoded protein: CASSIGRLNTEAFF.

The chain has TRBV7-6 and TRBJ2-7, with 7 bases matching TRBD1. Trimming cost V 2 bases and J 5 bases; bases outside gene matches: 6. The CDR3 spans 14 residues. CDR1 is SGHVS and CDR2 is FNYEAQ in the germline V gene. CDR3 region: CASSLRGREDEQYF. CDR3 coding DNA: TGTGCCAGCAGCTTAAGGGGGCGCGAGGACGAGCAGTACTTC.

In its sample, this clone was seen once. The J gene is TRBJ1-2, the V gene TRBV5-1, with 9 bases fitting TRBD1. This CDR3 comprises 14 residues. The germline V gene encodes CDR1 SGHRS and CDR2 YFSETQ. J was trimmed by 3 bases and V by 4 bases; bases with no gene match: 4. CDR3 in DNA: TGCGCCAGCAGCGGGACAGGGATTGACTATGGCTACACCTTC. This gives the protein CASSGTGIDYGYTF.

CDR3 residues: CASSRGLADNSYEQYF. The DNA for the CDR3 is TGTGCCAGCAGCCGTGGGCTAGCGGACAACTCCTACGAGCAGTACTTC. The chain has TRBV28 and TRBJ2-7; 7 bases align to TRBD2. The germline gives CDR1 MDHEN, CDR2 SYDVKM. V trimming: 6 bases; J trimming: 0 bases; junction bases outside the gene matches: 11. CDR3 length: 16 residues.

The count of this clone is one. V is TRBV13 and J is TRBJ2-1; perhaps TRBD2 as D (6 bases). Between the trimmed V and J ends, which lost 5 bases and 2 bases, there was a span of 10 bases. The V gene's germline CDR1 is PRHDT and CDR2 FYEKMQ (reference sequence). CDR3 length: 14 amino acids. The CDR3 loop is CASSHRTTYNEQFF. The CDR3 region has the DNA TGTGCCAGCAGCCACAGGACTACCTACAATGAGCAGTTCTTC.

This rearrangement joins TRBV4-1 to TRBJ2-1, with D possibly being TRBD1 (6 bases). Germline CDR1 and CDR2: MGHRA and YSYEKL. V lost 0 bases to trimming and J lost 0 bases, with 9 bases between them. There are 16 residues in the CDR3. The CDR3, as DNA: TGCGCCAGCAGCCAAGATGTGGGGGCCTCCTACAATGAGCAGTTCTTC. Protein: CASSQDVGASYNEQFF.

The chain uses TRBV7-3 and TRBJ2-1, with 8 bases aligning to TRBD1. The germline V gene encodes CDR1 SGHTA and CDR2 FQGTGA. Trimming removed 5 bases from V and 6 bases from J; junction bases left unmatched: 9. This CDR3 has 15 amino acids. DNA of the CDR3: TGTGCCAGCAGCACCCGACAGGGGCGGGTCAATGAGCAGTTCTTC. Encoded protein: CASSTRQGRVNEQFF.

This clone was seen a single time. Its ends do not fully match the called genes, so a read error is possible. The V and J genes are TRBV7-7 and TRBJ1-3; TRBD1 is a possible D gene (6 bases). This CDR3 has 14 amino acids. CDR1 and CDR2 from the germline V gene are SSHAT and FNYEAQ (reference sequence). The DNA of the CDR3 is TGTGCTAGCAGCGGGGAGGGGGTAGGAAACACCATATATTTT. Residues: CASSGEGVGNTIYF.

The rearrangement joins TRBV7-6 to TRBJ2-3; 7 bases are a match to TRBD1. Germline V gene sequence: CDR1 SGHVS, CDR2 FNYEAQ. The CDR3 covers 14 residues. V lost 5 bases to trimming and J lost 4 bases; unmatched junction nucleotides: 6. CDR3 in amino acids: CASSLSQGSDTQYF. The CDR3, as DNA: TGTGCCAGCAGCCTTTCACAGGGGTCAGATACGCAGTATTTT. Filled out from reference TRBV7-6 and TRBJ2-3, the complete variable domain reads GAGVSQSPRYKVTKRGQDVALRCDPISGHVSLYWYRQALGQGPEFLTYFNYEAQQDKSGLPNDRFSAERPEGSISTLTIQRTEQRDSAMYRCASSLSQGSDTQYFGPGTRLTVL.